One sample yielded the 22 T cell receptor beta chains listed below, sequenced in a study of shared clonotypes between healthy human individuals. Only CD45RO-negative cells positively selected for CCR7 counted as naive CD8 cells, so terminally differentiated effector memory CD45RA+ cells were excluded. Only in-frame clones appear in the TCRdb table, and some are missing; sequencing was by immunoSEQ multiplex PCR. The sample lists about 2 million clones; less than 95% were seen once. Sequencing was carried out using naive CD8+ T cells sorted from blood. The receptors were sampled from a young man in good health.

The J gene is TRBJ2-5, the V gene TRBV28; 9 bases agree with TRBD2. Trimming removed 5 bases from V and 2 bases from J; junction bases left unmatched: 6. In germline, CDR1 is MDHEN, CDR2 SYDVKM. The CDR3 has 15 residues. This CDR3 reads CASSPGLAQQETQYF. CDR3 bases: TGTGCCAGCAGTCCCGGACTAGCGCAACAAGAGACCCAGTACTTC.

The J gene is TRBJ2-3, the V gene TRBV11-2; D remains ambiguous. V shed 5 bases and J shed 4 bases, with 10 bases lying between them. Germline V lookup: CDR1 SGHAT, CDR2 FQNNGV. This CDR3 is built from 13 residues. For the CDR3, the DNA is TGTGCCAGCAGCCCTGTTACGGCAGATACGCAGTATTTT. As protein: CASSPVTADTQYF.

This clone was picked up a small number of times. The chain uses TRBV6-5 and TRBJ1-2; tentative D call: TRBD1 (6 bases). The CDR3 runs to 12 residues. Germline values: CDR1 MNHEY, CDR2 SVGAGI. CDR3 nucleotides: TGTGCTTCGCAGGGGTTGAGGGGTGGCTACACCTTC. Protein: CASQGLRGGYTF.

The chain links TRBV27 to TRBJ2-7, with a possible D match to TRBD1 (5 bases). Trimming removed 3 bases at V and 3 bases at J, with 12 bases between. The V gene's germline CDR1 is MNHEY and CDR2 SMNVEV (reference sequence). The CDR3 runs to 14 residues. The CDR3 loop is CASSFAGLNYEQYF. CDR3 sequence (DNA): TGTGCCAGCAGTTTTGCAGGGCTCAACTACGAGCAGTACTTC.

The CDR3 bases are TGTGCCAGCAGCGTAGCTTTCGGGAGCCCCCACAATGAGCAGTTCTTC. This translates into CASSVAFGSPHNEQFF. This chain uses TRBV9 with TRBJ2-1, with D maybe TRBD2 (6 bases). Germline V gene data show CDR1 as SGDLS and CDR2 as YYNGEE. V lost 0 bases and J 5 bases, leaving 15 bases between the germline ends. The CDR3 sequence is 16 residues long.

The chain links TRBV7-6 to TRBJ1-4; D gene uncertain. The CDR3 has 16 amino acids. The V and J ends lost 2 bases and 0 bases respectively, with 10 bases between them. The germline V gene has CDR1 SGHVS and CDR2 FNYEAQ. The CDR3 reads CASSLLGEATNEKLFF. For the CDR3, the DNA is TGTGCCAGCAGCTTACTCGGTGAAGCAACTAATGAAAAACTGTTTTTT.

This clone was recorded once. The rearrangement joins TRBV7-3 to TRBJ2-1, with unresolved D. The germline V gene encodes CDR1 SGHTA and CDR2 FQGTGA. There are 14 residues in the CDR3. Trimming stripped 1 base from V and 1 base from J, with 5 bases between. Written as DNA, the CDR3 is TGTGCCAGCAGCTTAAATCCTTCCTACAATGAGCAGTTCTTC. It codes for CASSLNPSYNEQFF.

This clone showed up just once. This chain joins TRBV5-6 and TRBJ2-4; TRBD2 matches at 11 bases. The CDR3 has 16 residues. Per the germline V gene, CDR1 is SGHDT and CDR2 is YYEEEE. V trimming: 3 bases; J trimming: 5 bases; junction bases outside the gene matches: 7. CDR3 sequence: CASSYIAGGPQNIQYF. For the CDR3, the DNA is TGTGCCAGCAGCTATATAGCGGGGGGGCCGCAAAACATTCAGTACTTC. Using reference TRBV5-6 and TRBJ2-4 for the parts outside the CDR3, the full variable domain is DAGVTQSPTHLIKTRGQQVTLRCSPKSGHDTVSWYQQALGQGPQFIFQYYEEEERQRGNFPDRFSGHQFPNYSSELNVNALLLGDSALYLCASSYIAGGPQNIQYFGAGTRLSVL.

V gene TRBV2 combines with J gene TRBJ2-1, with D perhaps TRBD1 (5 bases). V was cut by 1 base and J by 8 bases, with 12 bases left in between. The CDR3 consists of 14 residues. Germline-derived CDR1 and CDR2 are SNHLY and FYNNEI. The CDR3 here is CASSEEVGEDEQFF. CDR3 bases: TGTGCCAGCAGTGAAGAAGTAGGGGAAGATGAGCAGTTCTTC.

The chain combines TRBV5-4 with TRBJ2-1; 13 bases match TRBD2. The germline gives CDR1 SGHNT, CDR2 YYREEE (reference sequence). V lost 3 bases and J lost 8; bases outside the gene matches: 5. The CDR3 loop spans 15 amino acids. CDR3 DNA: TGTGCCAGCAGCTACGGGACTAGCGGGACGCATGAGCAGTTCTTC. Translation: CASSYGTSGTHEQFF. The full variable domain, its missing parts supplied by reference TRBV5-4 and TRBJ2-1, is ETGVTQSPTHLIKTRGQQVTLRCSSQSGHNTVSWYQQALGQGPQFIFQYYREEENGRGNFPPRFSGLQFPNYSSELNVNALELDDSALYLCASSYGTSGTHEQFFGPGTRLTVL.

The CDR3 loop reads CASSLMGGGEAFF. The CDR3 coding sequence is TGCGCCAGCAGCCTGATGGGAGGGGGTGAAGCTTTCTTT. The chain recombines TRBV5-1 with TRBJ1-1; possible D gene TRBD1, 6 bases. There are 13 residues in the CDR3. In germline, CDR1 is SGHRS, CDR2 YFSETQ. V was shortened by 4 bases and J by 7 bases, with 14 bases between the two germline ends.

The chain joins TRBV11-2 to TRBJ1-2, with D hard to call. The germline gives CDR1 SGHAT, CDR2 FQNNGV. There are 13 residues in the CDR3. V was cut by 1 base and J by 7 bases, with 10 bases left in between. The CDR3 sequence is CASSLGPLLGYTF. Written as DNA, the CDR3 is TGTGCCAGCAGCTTAGGCCCACTCCTTGGCTACACCTTC.

The J gene is TRBJ2-7, the V gene TRBV12-5; 11 bases match TRBD1. This CDR3 contains 14 residues. Germline lookup yields CDR1 LGHNT and CDR2 FRNRAP. The J segment lost 2 bases and the V segment lost 6 bases, leaving 3 bases of the junction unmatched. CDR3 loop: CASGPGQGAYEQYF. The CDR3 DNA follows: TGTGCTAGTGGGCCGGGACAGGGGGCCTACGAGCAGTACTTC.

This rearrangement joins TRBV30 to TRBJ1-1, with D unclear. CDR3 length: 12 amino acids. Per germline, CDR1 GTSNPN and CDR2 SVGIG (reference sequence). This chain's CDR3 is CLAGLMNTEAFF. CDR3 DNA: TGTCTAGCAGGTCTTATGAACACTGAAGCTTTCTTT.

The chain recombines TRBV2 with TRBJ1-5; D not resolved. CDR1 SNHLY and CDR2 FYNNEI come from the germline V gene. This CDR3 is 13 amino acids long. Trimming took 7 bases from V and 4 from J, leaving 11 bases between them. The CDR3 DNA follows: TGTGCCAGCAATGGGGTTAAGAATCAGCCCCAGCATTTT. Protein product: CASNGVKNQPQHF.

A word on this clone: Relative to the germline gene, one junction end is altered; a read error may explain this. The chain links TRBV4-1 to TRBJ2-7; 14 bases map to TRBD2. CDR3 length: 14 residues. From germline, CDR1 is MGHRA and CDR2 YSYEKL. The CDR3 spells CASSQSGLAGGTTF. Written as DNA, the CDR3 is TGCGCCAGCAGCCAATCAGGACTAGCGGGAGGCACTACCTTC.

J is TRBJ1-5 and V is TRBV7-9; unclear D gene. V was shortened by 5 bases and J by 6 bases, with 8 bases between the two germline ends. The germline gives CDR1 SEHNR, CDR2 FQNEAQ (reference sequence). This CDR3 spans 12 amino acids. The chain's CDR3 is CASSDSSQPQHF. In nucleotides, the CDR3 is TGTGCCAGCAGCGATTCTAGTCAGCCCCAGCATTTT.

J is TRBJ2-5 and V is TRBV19, with 8 bases aligning to TRBD2. CDR3 size: 14 residues. Germline CDR1 and CDR2: LNHDA and SQIVND (reference sequence). J lost 5 bases, V lost 3 bases, and 5 bases had no gene match. The CDR3 DNA sequence: TGTGCCAGTAGTATTCGAAGCGGGAGCGAGACCCAGTACTTC. Translation gives CASSIRSGSETQYF.

V is TRBV7-9 and J is TRBJ2-7; the D is unclear. The germline V and J ends were trimmed by 5 bases and 7 bases, with 12 bases remaining between them. In germline, CDR1 is SEHNR, CDR2 FQNEAQ (reference sequence). The CDR3 sequence is 12 residues long. The CDR3 loop is CASSLRTGEQYF. CDR3 nucleotides: TGTGCCAGCAGCCTCAGGACCGGGGAGCAGTACTTC.

The chain employs TRBV7-9 and TRBJ2-2, with TRBD2 matching 8 bases. V trimming: 3 bases; J trimming: 1 base; junction bases outside the gene matches: 13. Germline V CDR1 and CDR2: SEHNR, FQNEAQ (reference sequence). The CDR3 spans 19 residues. CDR3 DNA: TGTGCCAGCAGCTTCGTGCGGCTAGCGGGCCTCGTGAACACCGGGGAGCTGTTTTTT. Translation gives CASSFVRLAGLVNTGELFF. Together with reference TRBV7-9 and TRBJ2-2, the CDR3 gives the full variable domain: DTGVSQNPRHKITKRGQNVTFRCDPISEHNRLYWYRQTLGQGPEFLTYFQNEAQLEKSRLLSDRFSAERPKGSFSTLEIQRTEQGDSAMYLCASSFVRLAGLVNTGELFFGEGSRLTVL.

CDR3 amino acids: CASSLLPSGGYNEQFF. The CDR3 DNA reads TGTGCCAGCAGTTTACTCCCTAGCGGGGGGTACAATGAGCAGTTCTTC. The rearrangement joins TRBV27 to TRBJ2-1, with 11 bases lining up with TRBD2. Germline CDR1 is MNHEY and CDR2 is SMNVEV (reference sequence). The CDR3 is 16 amino acids. V lost 2 bases and J lost 4; bases outside the gene matches: 4.

The rearrangement joins TRBV28 to TRBJ1-5, with D possibly TRBD1 on 6 matching bases. Trimming pared 2 bases from V and 1 base from J, leaving 21 bases between. This CDR3 is built from 19 residues. The germline CDR1 and CDR2 sequences are MDHEN and SYDVKM. The DNA for the CDR3 is TGTGCCAGCAGTTTAGCGGTGACAGGCCCGGAGAGGAGCAATCAGCCCCAGCATTTT. Translated, it gives CASSLAVTGPERSNQPQHF.